This T cell receptor (beta chain) was captured in a study of T cells in localized non-small cell lung cancer. Findings and limits, study-wide: In uninvolved adjacent lung, T cell clonality reached its highest value, exceeding tumor. In adjacent lung appeared a median around 62 of the top 100 tumor clones. Sequencing, confined to only one tumor region, leaves heterogeneity possible.

TCRdb keeps only in-frame clones here, not all; method: immunoSEQ multiplex PCR. Of around 140,000 clones in the sample, about 89% were seen once. A note on this clone: As yet, its antigen is unknown.

This CDR3 contains 17 residues. Looked up from germline, CDR1 is KGHSH and CDR2 is LQKENI. The junction had 1 base not matched to a gene; V was cut back by 1 base and J by 0 bases. V usage is TRBV18 and J usage is TRBJ2-6; 9 bases fit TRBD1. This receptor was taken from a female donor over 55 with stage I lung adenocarcinoma. The sample consisted of peripheral blood, taken before any cancer treatment. The CDR3 nucleotides are TGTGCCAGCTCACCACGGGACAGGGCCTCTGGGGCCAACGTCCTGACTTTC. It is translated as CASSPRDRASGANVLTF.